This TCR beta chain was identified in a study of shared clonotypes between healthy human individuals. This clone was seen a single time. This table comes from immunoSEQ multiplex PCR, and its TCRdb copy is limited to in-frame clones, with some not included. The sample records over 850,000 clones, approximately 78% being singletons. After removal of 5 bases from V and 4 bases from J, the junction contained 6 bases not matched to a gene. Looked up from germline, CDR1 is SSHAT and CDR2 is FNYEAQ (reference sequence). The CDR3 is made up of 14 amino acids. The chain uses TRBV7-7 and TRBJ2-3; 7 bases map to TRBD2. The sample was memory CD4+ T cells from PBMCs. As for subset: CD45RA-negative fraction. The source of this sequence is a man in his late teens or twenties in good health. Some clones in this sample may be carry-over from other donors' samples. This chain's CDR3 is CASSPSGTPDTQYF. DNA of the CDR3: TGTGCCAGCAGCCCGAGCGGGACTCCAGATACGCAGTATTTT.